The TCR beta chain under discussion was sequenced for a study of human T cells and chemical hapten exposure. The study's findings and limits: With alopecia, donors may have immune responses unlike healthy people's.

Authors' data handling: From 23,224 to 690,600 TCRs were found per sample, with a median of approximately 96,000. TCRdb called the RACE reads again in MiXCR, with one record for every CDR3 protein. The V and J calls and clone size come from TCRdb's table, not from the authors' own analysis. Of 300,000 to 350,000 distinct CDR3 sequences listed, under 9% are singletons. This clonotype was detected a few times. What it binds is unknown. This CDR3 has 16 residues. Unmatched junction bases numbered 11, after V lost 2 bases and J lost 8 bases. The germline V gene encodes CDR1 MNHNY and CDR2 SVGAGI (reference sequence). The time point here: patch test 1, 2 weeks after DPC sensitization. The treatment here: therapeutic diphenylcyclopropenone sensitization with weekly scalp DPC.

The chain links TRBV6-6 to TRBJ1-1; 10 bases match TRBD1. The sequence was obtained from a woman aged 18-35 years with alopecia areata. Some clones in this sample may be carry-over from other donors' samples. Sequences were derived from whole blood, sampled in connection with sensitization to the hapten diphenylcyclopropenone (DPC). DNA of the CDR3: TGTGCCAGCAGTTACCGGGACAGGGGATGGGTTTCGGAAGCTTTCTTT. This encodes CASSYRDRGWVSEAFF.